The 19 T cell receptor beta chains presented below share a single source sample, sequenced in a study of blood T cell repertoires in COVID-19. Produced via immunoSEQ multiplex PCR; TCRdb's table is partial and in-frame only. The sample contains 100,000 to 150,000 clones, 87% of which appear only once. Sequenced sample: peripheral blood. The source is an older woman with acute or convalescent COVID-19.

CDR3: CASSPPWAGTEAFF. The DNA for the CDR3 is TGTGCCAGCAGCCCCCCGTGGGCAGGCACTGAAGCTTTCTTT. V is TRBV7-9 and J is TRBJ1-1; D gene unclear. This CDR3 has 14 residues. The germline V gene encodes CDR1 SEHNR and CDR2 FQNEAQ (reference sequence). V was trimmed by 5 bases and J by 4 bases, leaving 14 bases between them.

The chain carries TRBV28 and TRBJ1-5; TRBD1 matches 8 bases. The CDR3 is 16 amino acids. Germline V gene lookup returns CDR1 MDHEN and CDR2 SYDVKM. V was pared by 5 bases and J by 0 bases, with 6 bases of the junction left unmatched. CDR3 DNA: TGTGCCAGCAGTCCCAGGACAGGGTATAGCAATCAGCCCCAGCATTTT. Translating it yields CASSPRTGYSNQPQHF.

The V call is TRBV15, the J call TRBJ1-3; maybe TRBD1 (5 bases). From germline, CDR1 is LNHNV and CDR2 YYDKDF (reference sequence). V lost 0 bases and J 4 bases, leaving 10 bases between the germline ends. The CDR3 loop spans 15 amino acids. CDR3 region: CATSRDAGDGNTIYF. In DNA, the CDR3 is TGTGCCACCAGCAGAGACGCGGGGGACGGAAACACCATATATTTT.

This clone was detected only once. The chain combines TRBV11-2 with TRBJ1-2, with a tentative D call TRBD1 (5 bases). Germline assignment: CDR1 SGHAT and CDR2 FQNNGV. The length of the CDR3 is 15 residues. Trimming pared 7 bases from V and 4 bases from J, leaving 19 bases between. The CDR3 DNA sequence: TGTGCCAGCACCCCTTTGAAGGGGCCGGGCTATGGCTACACCTTC. Its translation: CASTPLKGPGYGYTF.

The chain combines TRBV6-2 or TRBV6-3 with TRBJ1-6, with 9 bases identical to TRBD1. Germline CDR1 MNHEY, CDR2 SVGEGT. The CDR3 is 15 residues long. Unmatched junction bases numbered 3, after V lost 2 bases and J lost 7 bases. The CDR3 region has the DNA TGTGCCAGCAGTTACCGTGGGACAGGGAATTCACCCCTCCACTTT. Translating gives CASSYRGTGNSPLHF.

This clone was counted between two and nine times. The V and J genes are TRBV19 and TRBJ2-5; D may be TRBD2 (7 bases). This CDR3 is built from 15 residues. The germline V and J ends were trimmed by 9 bases and 7 bases, with 24 bases remaining between them. CDR1 is LNHDA, CDR2 SQIVND, per germline (reference sequence). The CDR3 DNA sequence: TGTGCCAGCTCCCCAGTGGGGGGGGGCGGTTGGACCCAGTACTTC. Translation gives CASSPVGGGGWTQYF.

The V call is TRBV25-1, the J call TRBJ1-2, with 8 nucleotides matching TRBD1. Germline-derived CDR1 and CDR2 are MGHDK and SYGVNS. This CDR3 is built from 14 residues. Trimming cost V 3 bases and J 4 bases; bases outside gene matches: 4. The CDR3 protein is CASSDTGGSYGYTF. The CDR3 nucleotides read TGTGCCAGCAGTGATACAGGGGGGAGCTATGGCTACACCTTC.

This clone was seen a single time. The V and J genes are TRBV6-5 and TRBJ1-1; D unresolved. Deletions cut 6 bases from V and 5 bases from J, with 7 bases between. CDR1 is MNHEY, CDR2 SVGAGI, per germline. CDR3 length equals 11 residues. The CDR3 protein is CASRAETEAFF. The CDR3 nucleotides are TGTGCCAGCAGGGCCGAAACTGAAGCTTTCTTT.

CDR3 loop: CASSLVGGAGQPQHF. The CDR3 DNA is TGCGCCAGCAGCTTGGTTGGGGGAGCGGGTCAGCCCCAGCATTTT. The chain recombines TRBV5-1 with TRBJ1-5; D might be TRBD1 (5 bases). The CDR3 runs to 15 residues. V lost 0 bases to trimming and J lost 6 bases, with 13 bases between them. CDR1 SGHRS and CDR2 YFSETQ come from the germline V gene.

V usage is TRBV4-1 and J usage is TRBJ1-2, with 7 nucleotides matching TRBD1. The CDR3 sequence is 13 residues long. Per germline, CDR1 MGHRA and CDR2 YSYEKL. V trimming: 5 bases; J trimming: 8 bases; junction bases outside the gene matches: 8. The CDR3 DNA follows: TGCGCCAGCAGCATCGACAGGGAAGGAGGCTACACCTTC. Its translation is CASSIDREGGYTF.

This chain uses TRBV3-1 (or the pseudogene TRBV3-2) with TRBJ2-7, with D tentatively TRBD1 (6 bases). V gave up 0 bases and J gave up 2 bases, with 14 bases separating them. Germline V gene data show CDR1 as LGHDT and CDR2 as YNNKEL (reference sequence). The CDR3 runs 16 residues. DNA for the CDR3: TGTGCCAGCAGCCAAGATTTGGTGCAGGGGACCTACGAGCAGTACTTC. Translation: CASSQDLVQGTYEQYF.

This chain connects TRBV7-3 to TRBJ2-6; the D gene is possibly TRBD1 (5 bases). V lost 4 bases and J 3 bases, leaving 13 bases between the germline ends. Germline CDR1 reads SGHTA; CDR2 reads FQGTGA. The CDR3 totals 16 residues. In DNA form, the CDR3 reads TGTGCCAGCAGCTCTCAGGGCGCTAATGGGGCCAACGTCCTGACTTTC. Its translation is CASSSQGANGANVLTF.

The rearrangement links TRBV2 to TRBJ2-5; 7 bases line up with TRBD2. V dropped 5 bases and J dropped 4; count of bases not matched to a gene: 10. The germline V gene encodes CDR1 SNHLY and CDR2 FYNNEI. The CDR3 consists of 15 residues. The chain's CDR3 is CASSSFGTNLETQYF. Written as DNA, the CDR3 is TGTGCCAGCAGTTCCTTCGGGACTAATTTAGAGACCCAGTACTTC.

The rearrangement uses TRBV14 and TRBJ1-4; the match to TRBD1 covers 9 bases. The V gene end was trimmed by 1 base and the J gene end by 7 bases; junction bases not matched to a gene: 4. The CDR3 contains 15 residues. Germline lookup yields CDR1 SGHDN and CDR2 FVKESK. CDR3 nucleotides: TGTGCCAGCAGCCAAGGGTTGGACAGGGGTGAAAAACTGTTTTTT. This translates into CASSQGLDRGEKLFF.

The chain links TRBV28 to TRBJ2-1, with D perhaps TRBD1 (6 bases). Trimming left V 7 bases short and J 3 bases short, with 13 bases between. Looked up from germline, CDR1 is MDHEN and CDR2 is SYDVKM. The CDR3 covers 14 residues. The CDR3 protein is CASTYGQIYNEQFF. Here the CDR3 DNA reads TGTGCCAGCACCTACGGACAGATCTACAATGAGCAGTTCTTC.

This chain uses TRBV10-3 with TRBJ2-2; TRBD2 matches at 9 bases. This CDR3 contains 17 residues. V lost 0 bases, J lost 4 bases, and 6 bases stayed unmatched. The germline V gene encodes CDR1 ENHRY and CDR2 SYGVKD. Here the CDR3 DNA reads TGTGCCATCAGTGAGTCTGCCGCGGGGGGGCCCACCGGGGAGCTGTTTTTT. Its translation: CAISESAAGGPTGELFF.

The table lists this clone with a few counts. V is TRBV2 and J is TRBJ1-6; tentatively, D is TRBD1 (6 bases). Germline V lookup: CDR1 SNHLY, CDR2 FYNNEI. This CDR3 comprises 17 residues. The germline V and J ends were trimmed by 4 bases and 7 bases, with 20 bases remaining between them. CDR3 bases: TGTGCCAGCAGTGGGGGGGGCAGGGGCTCTGCAAATTCACCCCTCCACTTT. Translating it yields CASSGGGRGSANSPLHF.

The chain carries TRBV6-1 and TRBJ1-5; tentative D call: TRBD1 (5 bases). The CDR3 has 17 residues. Per germline, CDR1 MNHNS and CDR2 SASEGT. Trimming shortened V by 1 base and J by 0 bases, and 13 bases separated the two germline ends. The CDR3 nucleotides read TGTGCCAGCAGTGAAGGGCGGGGGACTCTTAGCAATCAGCCCCAGCATTTT. The encoded protein is CASSEGRGTLSNQPQHF.

This chain connects TRBV7-9 to TRBJ1-1; no clear D. V shed 8 bases and J shed 6 bases, with 10 bases lying between them. Germline loops: CDR1 SEHNR, CDR2 FQNEAQ (reference sequence). The CDR3 consists of 11 residues. CDR3: CASGKGAEAFF. The CDR3 DNA reads as TGTGCCAGCGGTAAGGGAGCTGAAGCTTTCTTT.